This T cell receptor (beta chain) was recovered during a study of shared clonotypes between healthy human individuals (dated by TCRdb to 2018 to 2021). Study-level background: The cohort comprised two women and a few men aged 18 to 49 years. Per donor, three plates each were used for CD4 naive and CD4 memory, two for CD8 naive, and one for CD8 memory. Blood TCR repertoires of about five healthy adults were deeply sequenced to estimate repertoire size and the extent of clonotype sharing between individuals. To increase sequencing depth and limit assay-specific biases, different laboratories used diverse techniques to prepare libraries and sequence TCR repertoires. Between about 0.8 and 9 billion PBMCs per donor were obtained by leukapheresis.

CD8 naive samples consisted of CD45RO-negative cells that were positively selected for CCR7, yielding a CD45RA+CCR7+ population without TemRA cells. Donors were healthy HIV-negative adults with no recently reported acute infections or vaccinations. All donors were Caucasian adults living in Nashville, Tennessee, USA. After blood collection by leukapheresis, PBMCs were isolated using Ficoll-Histopaque density gradient centrifugation and then cryopreserved in the vapor phase of liquid nitrogen. Analytical flow cytometry was used to check the purity and quantity of every magnetically sorted T cell population. Each sorted fraction had its genomic DNA isolated and then quantified by UV absorbance on a Nanodrop 2000c. This clone has only a few counts. This receptor's antigen is unknown. No much larger clone exists at a distance of one base, and base qualities are not known. For CDR1 and CDR2, the germline V gene (reference sequence) lists SGHNT and YYREEE. At the junction V is shortened by 4 bases and J by 0 bases, with 10 bases in between. The CDR3 spans 15 residues, from the cysteine through the phenylalanine. This entry keeps only the CDR3 DNA: 45 bases, framed from base 1.

Points the paper makes about the study in general: Based on pairwise subsampling, the degree of clonotype sharing among donors was expected to be affected by sequencing depth. Sampling was restricted to blood, and TCR repertoires in tissues likely differ from the TCR repertoires found in blood. Clonotypes shared by all four sorted-subset donors showed higher generation probabilities than non-shared clonotypes. Naive subsets generally had larger estimated clonotype richness than memory subsets. Even with the large sequencing depth, rarefaction of the sorted-subset datasets indicated that sequencing was incomplete. Across a few donors, 4.5% to 6.5% of naive CD4, approximately 3.6% of naive CD8, roughly 2.2% of memory CD4, and roughly 0.41% of memory CD8 clonotypes were shared. Because the study included a small number of donors, the genetic and exposure-history diversity represented was limited.

TCR CDR3 regions were amplified from genomic DNA by multiplex PCR using the deep immunoSEQ assay. Genomic DNA extracted from each cell subset was distributed evenly over all wells of several immunoSEQ 96-well plates, and each plate served as one replicate. For sorted subsets, about 0.2 ug genomic DNA, equal to 30,000 or so T cell genomes, was loaded into each replicate PCR. Purified libraries were quantified with a Qubit 3.0 fluorometer, sized on a Bioanalyzer 2100, and re-quantified with the KAPA Library Quantification kit. A separate single-read 150-cycle Illumina NextSeq 550 flow cell was used to sequence each immunoSEQ 96-well plate. The paper's processing steps were these. Because the immunoSEQ output included only junctional sequences and no quality scores, the filtering could not be the same as the filtering used for full-length reads. Sequences were annotated with PyIR, a Python wrapper for IgBLAST v1.9, using IMGT germline references to assign V/J genes and CDR3. Reads were filtered out if the reads had weak V/J assignments (E-value above 1e-6), no CDR3, stop codons, out-of-frame junctions, or ambiguous translated residues. V3J clonotypes were defined as sequences sharing an identical inferred V gene, J gene, and CDR3 amino acid sequence. To compute the percentage overlap between repertoires, the number of shared unique clonotypes was divided by the size of the smaller repertoire. Richness of each repertoire was evaluated using RTK rarefaction, the Chao1 estimator, and Recon v2.1 estimates of unobserved clonotypes. For all TCRbeta clonotypes obtained by the gDNA method from a few donors, generation probabilities were computed with OLGA. TCRdb retrieved this table from immuneACCESS and kept in-frame rearrangements only. Not all clones are present; in checked studies, unresolved V genes account for under half, and no reason is known for the remainder. The V and J calls and the clone size are those of that table, but D and trimming were determined from the DNA. The sample yields roughly 2 million clones; less than 95% were counted once. Together, the top ten hold 0.9% to 1.4% of the sample.

The V gene is TRBV5-4 and the J gene is TRBJ1-4; TRBD1 could be the D gene, as 6 bases match. Sequenced input: naive CD8+ T cells sorted from blood. In the paper's terms, the cell subset or site label means: CD45RA+CCR7+. The receptor was derived from a young man in good health. The nucleotides read TGTGCCAGCAGCACAGGACAGACAACTAATGAAAAACTGTTTTTT. Its coded protein is CASSTGQTTNEKLFF.